Shown below are 28 T cell receptor beta chains from a single sample sequenced in a study of blood T cell repertoires in COVID-19. Profiling relied on immunoSEQ multiplex PCR, and the TCRdb table lists in-frame clones only, not all of them. The sample lists 110,000 or so clones, roughly 84% occurring once. Sequencing was performed on peripheral blood. The source is a man aged 40-49 years with acute or convalescent COVID-19.

The J gene is TRBJ2-1, the V gene TRBV7-9; 12 bases map to TRBD2. From germline, CDR1 is SEHNR and CDR2 FQNEAQ (reference sequence). V shed 5 bases and J 9 bases; nucleotides not matched to a gene: 8. The CDR3 consists of 15 residues. CDR3 sequence: CASSPLAGGPGEQFF. The CDR3, as DNA: TGTGCCAGCAGCCCACTAGCGGGGGGACCTGGTGAGCAGTTCTTC.

This sequence joins TRBV21-1 and TRBJ2-6; whether TRBD1, the table's D call, matches the DNA was not checked. TRBV21-1 represents a pseudogene. The CDR3 runs 18 residues. DNA of the CDR3: TGTGCCAGCAGTACCTTTCGACAGAGTACCTCTGGGGCCAACGTCCTGACTTTC. Translated, it gives CASSTFRQSTSGANVLTF.

The genes are TRBV24-1 and TRBJ1-5; D gene ambiguous. V was shortened by 6 bases and J by 3 bases, with 8 bases between the two germline ends. This CDR3 contains 13 residues. Germline lookup yields CDR1 KGHDR and CDR2 SFDVKD. The CDR3 DNA is TGTGCCACCAGTAGGAGGGACAATCAGCCCCAGCATTTT. This gives the protein CATSRRDNQPQHF.

The gene calls are TRBV2 and TRBJ1-4; D perhaps matches TRBD1 (6 bases). V was clipped by 9 bases and J by 5 bases, with 16 bases between them. The germline V gene has CDR1 SNHLY and CDR2 FYNNEI. This CDR3 is built from 14 residues. The chain's CDR3 is CASTWTVPNEKLFF. The CDR3 bases are TGTGCCAGTACTTGGACAGTCCCGAATGAAAAACTGTTTTTT.

The rearrangement joins TRBV6-5 to TRBJ1-5; TRBD1 matches 7 bases. Germline-derived CDR1 and CDR2 are MNHEY and SVGAGI. The CDR3 covers 15 residues. Germline trimming cut 2 bases from V and 0 bases from J; bases unmatched to any gene: 1. Written as DNA, the CDR3 is TGTGCCAGCAGTTACGGGACAGTTAGCAATCAGCCCCAGCATTTT. Translated, it gives CASSYGTVSNQPQHF.

This clone appeared a few times. The chain recombines TRBV7-2 with TRBJ1-1; the D is unclear. Germline assignment: CDR1 SGHTA and CDR2 FQGNSA. The CDR3 totals 12 residues. Trimming removed 3 bases from V and 13 bases from J, with 15 bases in between. The CDR3 spells CASSLLSGQVFF. In DNA, the CDR3 is TGTGCCAGCAGCTTGTTGTCTGGGCAGGTTTTCTTT. The complete variable domain, with remaining parts taken from reference TRBV7-2 and TRBJ1-1, reads GAGVSQSPSNKVTEKGKDVELRCDPISGHTALYWYRQSLGQGLEFLIYFQGNSAPDKSGLPSDRFSAERTGGSVSTLTIQRTQQEDSAVYLCASSLLSGQVFFGQGTRLTVV.

This clone was counted a single time. V is TRBV9 and J is TRBJ1-1, with 8 positions matching TRBD1. The germline V gene encodes CDR1 SGDLS and CDR2 YYNGEE. After removal of 2 bases from V and 6 bases from J, the junction contained 6 bases not matched to a gene. CDR3 length: 14 residues. This CDR3 is CASSVGRGLAEAFF. The CDR3 nucleotides read TGTGCCAGCAGCGTGGGCAGGGGGCTGGCTGAAGCTTTCTTT.

This chain uses TRBV19 with TRBJ2-1, with a weak D call TRBD2 (5 bases). V was cut by 3 bases and J by 7 bases, with 10 bases left in between. The germline CDR1 and CDR2 sequences are LNHDA and SQIVND (reference sequence). This CDR3 is 13 amino acids long. The CDR3 loop is CASSIIRGNEQFF. As DNA, the CDR3 is TGTGCCAGTAGTATTATAAGAGGGAATGAGCAGTTCTTC.

The sample holds a few counts of this clone. The chain employs TRBV6-2 or TRBV6-3 and TRBJ2-7; no clear D. The CDR3 has 13 amino acids. Germline-derived CDR1 and CDR2 are MNHEY and SVGEGT. Trimming took 6 bases from V and 8 from J, leaving 17 bases between them. Written as DNA, the CDR3 is TGTGCCAGCAGCTCGCCCGTCTCTAAGAAGCAGTACTTC. Translated, it gives CASSSPVSKKQYF.

This chain joins TRBV10-3 and TRBJ2-7; TRBD1 matches at 10 bases. The CDR3 is 12 amino acids. CDR1 and CDR2 (germline): ENHRY, SYGVKD. The junction had 5 bases not matched to a gene; V was cut back by 10 bases and J by 5 bases. Written as DNA, the CDR3 is TGTGCCACCTTGGGACAGGGGAACGAGCAGTACTTC. Its protein is CATLGQGNEQYF.

The rearrangement uses TRBV13 and TRBJ2-7; 8 bases fit TRBD1. V lost 5 bases, J lost 3 bases, and 3 bases stayed unmatched. CDR1 PRHDT and CDR2 FYEKMQ come from the germline V gene (reference sequence). CDR3 size: 13 residues. In nucleotides, the CDR3 is TGTGCCAGCAGCCCCAGGGGGCGCTACGAGCAGTACTTC. Encoded protein: CASSPRGRYEQYF.

This clone has just one count. The V gene is TRBV2, the J gene TRBJ2-3, with D possibly being TRBD2 (5 bases). There are 16 residues in the CDR3. V shed 6 bases and J shed 0 bases, with 16 bases lying between them. Germline assignment: CDR1 SNHLY and CDR2 FYNNEI. For the CDR3, the DNA is TGTGCCAGCAGGACGGATCGACGGACTAGCACAGATACGCAGTATTTT. This translates into CASRTDRRTSTDTQYF.

V and J are TRBV3-1 (or the pseudogene TRBV3-2) and TRBJ1-5; D call uncertain. Germline V lookup: CDR1 LGHDT, CDR2 YNNKEL (reference sequence). The length of the CDR3 is 12 residues. V was trimmed by 3 bases and J by 12 bases, leaving 12 bases between them. The CDR3 DNA follows: TGTGCCAGCAGCCAGGGGAGAACTAACCAGCATTTT. Its protein product is CASSQGRTNQHF.

V is TRBV3-1 (or the pseudogene TRBV3-2) and J is TRBJ2-5; TRBD2 is a possible D gene (6 bases). Between the trimmed V and J ends, which lost 4 bases and 3 bases, there was a span of 15 bases. Germline V gene sequence: CDR1 LGHDT, CDR2 YNNKEL (reference sequence). The CDR3 is 15 amino acids. DNA of the CDR3: TGTGCCAGCAGCCCCCTACTCGGGGGTGAAGAGACCCAGTACTTC. Encoded protein: CASSPLLGGEETQYF.

This clone was seen only a few times. The chain has TRBV6-5 and TRBJ1-4; no reliable D call. The CDR3 covers 14 residues. The germline gives CDR1 MNHEY, CDR2 SVGAGI. Trimming cost V 6 bases and J 4 bases, with 12 bases left between them. The chain's CDR3 is CASSRSKLNEKLFF. Here the CDR3 DNA reads TGTGCCAGCAGCCGTTCAAAGCTTAATGAAAAACTGTTTTTT.

J is TRBJ2-7 and V is TRBV3-1 (or the pseudogene TRBV3-2); tentative D call: TRBD2 (5 bases). Germline V gene lookup returns CDR1 LGHDT and CDR2 YNNKEL (reference sequence). This CDR3 spans 15 amino acids. Between the trimmed V and J ends, which lost 5 bases and 2 bases, there was a span of 16 bases. The CDR3 DNA reads as TGTGCCAGCAGCTCCTCCAACGACGGGGCCTACGAGCAGTACTTC. Translation gives CASSSSNDGAYEQYF.

The V gene is TRBV30, the J gene TRBJ2-1; 9 bases are shared with TRBD2. With V trimmed by 2 bases and J by 10 bases, 3 bases remained unmatched. This CDR3 is 12 amino acids long. Germline CDR1 GTSNPN, CDR2 SVGIG (reference sequence). CDR3 region: CAWSLGLAEQFF. DNA for the CDR3: TGTGCCTGGAGTCTAGGACTAGCGGAGCAGTTCTTC.

The genes are TRBV5-4 and TRBJ2-3; tentatively, D is TRBD1 (6 bases). V lost 2 bases to trimming and J lost 3 bases, with 10 bases between them. The CDR3 runs 14 residues. Per germline, CDR1 SGHNT and CDR2 YYREEE (reference sequence). The CDR3 sequence: CASSLQGITDTQYF. Written as DNA, the CDR3 is TGTGCCAGCAGCTTACAGGGAATAACAGATACGCAGTATTTT.

V and J are TRBV7-9 and TRBJ2-4, with 7 bases lining up with TRBD2. The CDR3 length is 16 residues. Germline assignment: CDR1 SEHNR and CDR2 FQNEAQ (reference sequence). Trimming removed 1 base from V and 0 bases from J; junction bases left unmatched: 3. This CDR3 reads CASSLGAGVAKNIQYF. The CDR3 DNA sequence: TGTGCCAGCAGCTTAGGGGCGGGGGTAGCCAAAAACATTCAGTACTTC.

The chain employs TRBV19 and TRBJ2-6; the match to TRBD1 covers 8 bases. Germline trimming cut 5 bases from V and 1 base from J; bases unmatched to any gene: 10. Germline values: CDR1 LNHDA, CDR2 SQIVND (reference sequence). This CDR3 spans 18 amino acids. CDR3 in amino acids: CASSLTGTGVSGANVLTF. In nucleotides, the CDR3 is TGTGCCAGTAGTCTGACCGGGACAGGAGTATCTGGGGCCAACGTCCTGACTTTC.

J is TRBJ2-7 and V is TRBV3-1 (or the pseudogene TRBV3-2), with 7 bases aligning to TRBD2. From germline, CDR1 is LGHDT and CDR2 YNNKEL (reference sequence). Trimming cost V 4 bases and J 7 bases; bases outside gene matches: 7. This CDR3 is 13 amino acids long. The CDR3 sequence is CASSLRTSEEQYF. The CDR3 DNA is TGTGCCAGCAGCCTAAGGACTAGTGAGGAGCAGTACTTC.

The chain joins TRBV6-5 to TRBJ2-5; perhaps TRBD2 as D (7 bases). This CDR3 contains 15 residues. In germline, CDR1 is MNHEY, CDR2 SVGAGI. The germline V and J ends were trimmed by 4 bases and 4 bases, with 16 bases remaining between them. The CDR3 bases are TGTGCCAGCAGTTCCATCGGCGGGGGCGTAGAGACCCAGTACTTC. Its protein product is CASSSIGGGVETQYF.

This chain connects TRBV4-1 to TRBJ2-7, with a possible D match to TRBD2 (6 bases). Germline CDR1 is MGHRA and CDR2 is YSYEKL. V shed 5 bases and J shed 1 base, with 15 bases lying between them. The CDR3 runs 15 residues. The CDR3 DNA follows: TGCGCCAGCAGCGCTCAGGCGGGGTCTTCCTACGAGCAGTACTTC. Protein sequence: CASSAQAGSSYEQYF.

The chain links TRBV2 to TRBJ2-5, with 9 bases matching TRBD2. The length of the CDR3 is 16 residues. Germline loops: CDR1 SNHLY, CDR2 FYNNEI. V gave up 2 bases and J gave up 4 bases; unmatched junction bases: 8. The DNA for the CDR3 is TGTGCCAGCAGTGAAAGAGCTAGCGGGGTCAGAGAGACCCAGTACTTC. Translating it yields CASSERASGVRETQYF.

This clone was detected a few times. The chain recombines TRBV7-2 with TRBJ2-5; 10 nucleotides agree with TRBD2. Germline-derived CDR1 and CDR2 are SGHTA and FQGNSA. Germline trimming cut 1 base from V and 2 bases from J; bases unmatched to any gene: 4. This CDR3 is built from 16 residues. CDR3 in DNA: TGTGCCAGCAGCTTAGATCCTAGCGGGGGACAAGAGACCCAGTACTTC. Amino acid sequence: CASSLDPSGGQETQYF.

The gene calls are TRBV5-1 and TRBJ2-3; D ambiguous. Germline lookup yields CDR1 SGHRS and CDR2 YFSETQ. This CDR3 contains 15 residues. Deletions cut 0 bases from V and 0 bases from J, with 8 bases between. CDR3 bases: TGCGCCAGCAGCTTGGTAGGAGATAGCACAGATACGCAGTATTTT. Protein product: CASSLVGDSTDTQYF.

This clone was found once. The genes are TRBV7-8 and TRBJ1-1, with a weak D call TRBD1 (6 bases). V lost 1 base to trimming and J lost 1 base, with 10 bases between them. The CDR3 spans 15 residues. Germline loops: CDR1 SGHVS, CDR2 FQNEAQ. CDR3: CASSLVVGGNTEAFF. The CDR3 nucleotides are TGTGCCAGCAGCTTAGTAGTAGGGGGGAACACTGAAGCTTTCTTT.

The chain carries TRBV5-1 and TRBJ1-2; D is unresolved. The CDR3 is 13 amino acids. V lost 5 bases and J lost 5, with 13 bases in between. Germline V CDR1 and CDR2: SGHRS, YFSETQ. The CDR3 bases are TGCGCCAGCAGTCACGGGGTAGGGTATGGCTACACCTTC. This gives the protein CASSHGVGYGYTF.